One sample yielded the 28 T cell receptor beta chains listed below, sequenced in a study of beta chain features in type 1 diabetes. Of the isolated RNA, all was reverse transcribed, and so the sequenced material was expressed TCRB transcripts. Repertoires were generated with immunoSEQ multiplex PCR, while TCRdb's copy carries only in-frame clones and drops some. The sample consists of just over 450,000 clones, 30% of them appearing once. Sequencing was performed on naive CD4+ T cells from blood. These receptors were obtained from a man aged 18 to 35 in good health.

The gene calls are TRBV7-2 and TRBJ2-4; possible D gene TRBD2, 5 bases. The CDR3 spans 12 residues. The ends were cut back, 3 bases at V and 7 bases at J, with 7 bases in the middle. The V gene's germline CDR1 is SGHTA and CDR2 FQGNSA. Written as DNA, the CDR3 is TGTGCCAGCAGCTTCCCGGGGAACATTCAGTACTTC. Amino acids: CASSFPGNIQYF. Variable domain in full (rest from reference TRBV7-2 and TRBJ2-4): GAGVSQSPSNKVTEKGKDVELRCDPISGHTALYWYRQSLGQGLEFLIYFQGNSAPDKSGLPSDRFSAERTGGSVSTLTIQRTQQEDSAVYLCASSFPGNIQYFGAGTRLSVL.

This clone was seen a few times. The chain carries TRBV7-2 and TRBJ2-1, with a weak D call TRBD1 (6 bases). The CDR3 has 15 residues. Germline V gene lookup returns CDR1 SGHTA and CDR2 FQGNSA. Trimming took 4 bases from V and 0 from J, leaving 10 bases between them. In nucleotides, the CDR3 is TGTGCCAGCAGCTCAACAGGGAACTCCTACAATGAGCAGTTCTTC. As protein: CASSSTGNSYNEQFF.

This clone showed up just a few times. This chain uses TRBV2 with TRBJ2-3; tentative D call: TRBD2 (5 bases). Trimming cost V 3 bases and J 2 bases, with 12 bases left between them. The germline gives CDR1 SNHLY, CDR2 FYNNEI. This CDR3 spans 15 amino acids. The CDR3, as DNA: TGTGCCAGCAGTGACGGACTCGCTACCACAGATACGCAGTATTTT. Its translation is CASSDGLATTDTQYF.

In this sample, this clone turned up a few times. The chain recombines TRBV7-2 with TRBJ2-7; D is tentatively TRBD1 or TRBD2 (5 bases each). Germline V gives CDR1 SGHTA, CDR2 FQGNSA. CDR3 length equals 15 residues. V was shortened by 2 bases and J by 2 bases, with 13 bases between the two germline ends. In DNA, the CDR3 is TGTGCCAGCAGCTTAACCGGGACGGTTACCTACGAGCAGTACTTC. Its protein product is CASSLTGTVTYEQYF.

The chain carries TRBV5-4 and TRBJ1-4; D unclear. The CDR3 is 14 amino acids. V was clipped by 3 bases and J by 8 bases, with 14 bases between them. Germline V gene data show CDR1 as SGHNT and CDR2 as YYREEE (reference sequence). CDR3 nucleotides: TGTGCCAGCAGCTCCCGGGTGGCAGGAGAAAAACTGTTTTTT. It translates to CASSSRVAGEKLFF.

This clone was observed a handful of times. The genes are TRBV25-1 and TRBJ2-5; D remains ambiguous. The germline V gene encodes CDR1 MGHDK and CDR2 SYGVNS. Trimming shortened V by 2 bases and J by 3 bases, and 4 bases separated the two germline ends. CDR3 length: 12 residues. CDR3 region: CASSEEKETQYF. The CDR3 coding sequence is TGTGCCAGCAGTGAAGAAAAAGAGACCCAGTACTTC.

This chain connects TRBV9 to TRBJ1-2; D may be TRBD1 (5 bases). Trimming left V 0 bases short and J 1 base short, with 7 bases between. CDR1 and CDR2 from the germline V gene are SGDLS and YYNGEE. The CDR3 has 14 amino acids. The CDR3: CASSVGGVNYGYTF. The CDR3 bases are TGTGCCAGCAGCGTAGGAGGGGTTAACTATGGCTACACCTTC.

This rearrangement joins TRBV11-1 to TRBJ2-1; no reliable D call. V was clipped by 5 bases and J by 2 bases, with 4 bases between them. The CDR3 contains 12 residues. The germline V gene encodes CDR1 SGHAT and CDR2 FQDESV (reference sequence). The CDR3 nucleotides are TGTGCCAGCAGCAAGGCCTACAATGAGCAGTTCTTC. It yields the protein CASSKAYNEQFF.

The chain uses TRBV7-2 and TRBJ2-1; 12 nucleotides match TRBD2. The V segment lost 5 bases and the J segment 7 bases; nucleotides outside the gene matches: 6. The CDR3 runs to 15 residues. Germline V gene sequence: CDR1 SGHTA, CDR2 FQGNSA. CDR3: CASSPELAGGNEQFF. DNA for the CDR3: TGTGCCAGCAGCCCTGAGCTAGCGGGAGGGAATGAGCAGTTCTTC.

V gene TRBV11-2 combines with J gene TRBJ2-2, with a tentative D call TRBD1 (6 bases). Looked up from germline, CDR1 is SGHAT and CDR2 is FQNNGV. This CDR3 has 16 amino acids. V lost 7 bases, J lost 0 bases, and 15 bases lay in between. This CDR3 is CASTALSGANTGELFF. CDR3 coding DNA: TGTGCCAGCACGGCTTTATCAGGGGCGAACACCGGGGAGCTGTTTTTT. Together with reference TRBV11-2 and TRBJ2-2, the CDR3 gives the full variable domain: EAGVAQSPRYKIIEKRQSVAFWCNPISGHATLYWYQQILGQGPKLLIQFQNNGVVDDSQLPKDRFSAERLKGVDSTLKIQPAKLEDSAVYLCASTALSGANTGELFFGEGSRLTVL.

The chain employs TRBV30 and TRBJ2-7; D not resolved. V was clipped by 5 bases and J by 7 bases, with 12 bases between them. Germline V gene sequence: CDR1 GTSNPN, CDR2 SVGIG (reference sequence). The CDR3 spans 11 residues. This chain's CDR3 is CAWGRVLEQYF. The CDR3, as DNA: TGTGCCTGGGGACGGGTTCTGGAGCAGTACTTC.

The CDR3 reads CASSLHGAGQETQYF. The CDR3, as DNA: TGTGCCAGCAGTTTACACGGGGCCGGCCAAGAGACCCAGTACTTC. The chain couples TRBV27 to TRBJ2-5; D could derive from TRBD1 or TRBD2 (5 bases each). V was cut by 2 bases and J by 1 base, with 11 bases left in between. Germline CDR1 and CDR2: MNHEY and SMNVEV (reference sequence). The CDR3 sequence is 15 residues long.

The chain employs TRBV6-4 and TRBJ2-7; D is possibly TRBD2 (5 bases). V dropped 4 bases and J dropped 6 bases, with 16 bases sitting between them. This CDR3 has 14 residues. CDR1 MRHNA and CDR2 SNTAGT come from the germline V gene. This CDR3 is CASSVESLRGEQYF. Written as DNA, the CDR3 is TGTGCCAGCAGTGTGGAGTCCCTACGGGGCGAGCAGTACTTC.

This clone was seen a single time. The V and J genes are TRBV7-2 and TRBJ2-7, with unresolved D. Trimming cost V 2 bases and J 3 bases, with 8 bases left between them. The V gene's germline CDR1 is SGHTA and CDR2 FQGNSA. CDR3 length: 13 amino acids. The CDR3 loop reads CASSLLRYYEQYF. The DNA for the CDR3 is TGTGCCAGCAGCTTACTCAGGTACTACGAGCAGTACTTC.

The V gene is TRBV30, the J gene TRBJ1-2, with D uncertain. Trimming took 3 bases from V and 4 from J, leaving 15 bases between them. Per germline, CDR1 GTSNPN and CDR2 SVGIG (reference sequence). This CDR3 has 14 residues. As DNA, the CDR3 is TGTGCCTGGAGGGTAGCAGGCTTAATCTATGGCTACACCTTC. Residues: CAWRVAGLIYGYTF.

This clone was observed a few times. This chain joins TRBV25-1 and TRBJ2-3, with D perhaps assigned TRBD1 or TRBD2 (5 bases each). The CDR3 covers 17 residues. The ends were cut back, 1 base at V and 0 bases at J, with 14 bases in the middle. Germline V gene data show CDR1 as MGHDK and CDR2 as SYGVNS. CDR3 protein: CASSEFGTAASTDTQYF. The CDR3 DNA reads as TGTGCCAGCAGTGAATTTGGGACCGCAGCTAGCACAGATACGCAGTATTTT. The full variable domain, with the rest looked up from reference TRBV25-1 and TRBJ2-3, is EADIYQTPRYLVIGTGKKITLECSQTMGHDKMYWYQQDPGMELHLIHYSYGVNSTEKGDLSSESTVSRIRTEHFPLTLESARPSHTSQYLCASSEFGTAASTDTQYFGPGTRLTVL.

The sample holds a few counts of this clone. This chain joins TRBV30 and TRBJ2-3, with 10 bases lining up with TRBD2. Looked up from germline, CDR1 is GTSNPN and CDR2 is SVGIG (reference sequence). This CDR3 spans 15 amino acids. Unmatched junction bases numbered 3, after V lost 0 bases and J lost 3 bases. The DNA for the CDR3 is TGTGCCTGGAGTGTAACGGGACTAGCGACAGATACGCAGTATTTT. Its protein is CAWSVTGLATDTQYF.

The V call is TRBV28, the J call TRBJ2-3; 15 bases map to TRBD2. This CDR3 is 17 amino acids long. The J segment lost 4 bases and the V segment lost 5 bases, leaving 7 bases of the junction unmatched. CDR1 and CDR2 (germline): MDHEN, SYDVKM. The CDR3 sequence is CASSTRTSGRAADTQYF. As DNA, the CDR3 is TGTGCCAGCAGTACCAGGACTAGCGGGAGGGCCGCAGATACGCAGTATTTT.

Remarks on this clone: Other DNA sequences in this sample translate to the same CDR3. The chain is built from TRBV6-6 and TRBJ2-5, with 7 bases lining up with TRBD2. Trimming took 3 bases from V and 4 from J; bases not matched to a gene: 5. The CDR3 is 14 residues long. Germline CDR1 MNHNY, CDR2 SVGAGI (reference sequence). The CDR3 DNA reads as TGTGCCAGCAGTTATTCGGGGGGAACAGAGACCCAGTACTTC. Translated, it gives CASSYSGGTETQYF.

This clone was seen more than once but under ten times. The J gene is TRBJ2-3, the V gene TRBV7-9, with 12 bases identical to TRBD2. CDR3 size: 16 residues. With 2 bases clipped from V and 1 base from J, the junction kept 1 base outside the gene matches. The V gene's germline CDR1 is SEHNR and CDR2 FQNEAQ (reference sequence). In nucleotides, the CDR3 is TGTGCCAGCAGCTTACGACTAGCGGGGGGCACAGATACGCAGTATTTT. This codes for CASSLRLAGGTDTQYF.

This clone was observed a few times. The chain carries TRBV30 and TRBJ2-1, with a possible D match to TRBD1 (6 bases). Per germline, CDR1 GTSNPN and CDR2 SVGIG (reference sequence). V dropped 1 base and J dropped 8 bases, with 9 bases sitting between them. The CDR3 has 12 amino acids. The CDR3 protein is CAWSDREYEQFF. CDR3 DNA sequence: TGTGCCTGGAGTGACAGGGAGTATGAGCAGTTCTTC.

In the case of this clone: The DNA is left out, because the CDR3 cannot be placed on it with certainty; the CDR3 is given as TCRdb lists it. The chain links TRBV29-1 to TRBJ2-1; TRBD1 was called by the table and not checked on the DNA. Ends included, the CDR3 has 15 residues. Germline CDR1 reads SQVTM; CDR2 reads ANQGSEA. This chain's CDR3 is CSVGPGQGQVNEQFF.

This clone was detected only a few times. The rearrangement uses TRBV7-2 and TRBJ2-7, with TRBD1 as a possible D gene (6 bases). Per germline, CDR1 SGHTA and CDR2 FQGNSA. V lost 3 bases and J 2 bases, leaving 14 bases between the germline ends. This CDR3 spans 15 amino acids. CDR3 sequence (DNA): TGTGCCAGCAGCTTGAGCGGACAGAGCCCCTACGAGCAGTACTTC. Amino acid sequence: CASSLSGQSPYEQYF.

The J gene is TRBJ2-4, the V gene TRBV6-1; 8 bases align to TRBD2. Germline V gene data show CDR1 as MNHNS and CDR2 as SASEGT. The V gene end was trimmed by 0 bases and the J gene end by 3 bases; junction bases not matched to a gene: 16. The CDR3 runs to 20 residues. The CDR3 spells CASSEAAGGSGASVKNIQYF. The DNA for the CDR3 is TGTGCCAGCAGTGAAGCTGCGGGGGGCTCGGGAGCAAGCGTCAAAAACATTCAGTACTTC.

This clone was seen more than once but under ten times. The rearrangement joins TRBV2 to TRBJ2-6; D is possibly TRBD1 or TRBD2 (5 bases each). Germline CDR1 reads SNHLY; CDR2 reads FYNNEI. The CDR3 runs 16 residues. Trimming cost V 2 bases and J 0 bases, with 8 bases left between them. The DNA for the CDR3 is TGTGCCAGCAGTGAAAACGGGGCCTCTGGGGCCAACGTCCTGACTTTC. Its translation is CASSENGASGANVLTF. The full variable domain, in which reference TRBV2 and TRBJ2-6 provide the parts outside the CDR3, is EPEVTQTPSHQVTQMGQEVILRCVPISNHLYFYWYRQILGQKVEFLVSFYNNEISEKSEIFDDQFSVERPDGSNFTLKIRSTKLEDSAMYFCASSENGASGANVLTFGAGSRLTVL.

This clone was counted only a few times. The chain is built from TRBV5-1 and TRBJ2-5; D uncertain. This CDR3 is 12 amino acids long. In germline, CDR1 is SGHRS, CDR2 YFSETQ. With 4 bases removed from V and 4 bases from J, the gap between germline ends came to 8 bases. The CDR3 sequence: CASSRRSETQYF. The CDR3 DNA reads TGCGCCAGCAGCAGGCGGTCAGAGACCCAGTACTTC.

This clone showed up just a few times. DNA of the CDR3: TGTGCCAGCAGTTACTCCCCAGGGACCTTCGAGCAGTTCTTC. Protein sequence: CASSYSPGTFEQFF. The chain links TRBV6-6 to TRBJ2-1; perhaps D is TRBD1 or TRBD2 (5 bases each). CDR1 MNHNY and CDR2 SVGAGI come from the germline V gene (reference sequence). V was clipped by 0 bases and J by 10 bases, with 13 bases between them. The CDR3 contains 14 residues.

Here the CDR3 DNA reads TGTGCCAGCAGCTTAGTTTGGCCAACAGATACGCAGTATTTT. Residues: CASSLVWPTDTQYF. The J gene is TRBJ2-3, the V gene TRBV7-2; no firm D call. The CDR3 totals 14 residues. Trimming stripped 1 base from V and 3 bases from J, with 8 bases between. The germline V gene has CDR1 SGHTA and CDR2 FQGNSA. Full variable domain (missing parts from reference TRBV7-2 and TRBJ2-3): GAGVSQSPSNKVTEKGKDVELRCDPISGHTALYWYRQSLGQGLEFLIYFQGNSAPDKSGLPSDRFSAERTGGSVSTLTIQRTQQEDSAVYLCASSLVWPTDTQYFGPGTRLTVL.